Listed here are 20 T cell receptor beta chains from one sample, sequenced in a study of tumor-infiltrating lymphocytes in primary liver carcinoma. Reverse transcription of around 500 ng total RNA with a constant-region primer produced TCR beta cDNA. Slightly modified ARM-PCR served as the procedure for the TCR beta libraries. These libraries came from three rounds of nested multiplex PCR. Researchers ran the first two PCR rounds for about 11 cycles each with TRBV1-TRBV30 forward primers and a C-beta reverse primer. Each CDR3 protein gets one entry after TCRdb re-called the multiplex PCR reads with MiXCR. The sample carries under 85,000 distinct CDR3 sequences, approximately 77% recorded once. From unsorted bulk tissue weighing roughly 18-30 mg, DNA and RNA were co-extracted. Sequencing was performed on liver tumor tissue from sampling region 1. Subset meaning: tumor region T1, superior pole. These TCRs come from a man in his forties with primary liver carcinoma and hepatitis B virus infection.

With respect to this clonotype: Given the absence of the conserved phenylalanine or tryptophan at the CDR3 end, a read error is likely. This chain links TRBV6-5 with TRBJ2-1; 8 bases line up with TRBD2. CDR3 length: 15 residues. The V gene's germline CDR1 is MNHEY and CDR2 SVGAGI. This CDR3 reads CASSSLGSGSTEQFL. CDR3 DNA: TGTGCCAGTAGTTCCCTCGGAAGCGGGAGCACTGAGCAGTTCCTC.

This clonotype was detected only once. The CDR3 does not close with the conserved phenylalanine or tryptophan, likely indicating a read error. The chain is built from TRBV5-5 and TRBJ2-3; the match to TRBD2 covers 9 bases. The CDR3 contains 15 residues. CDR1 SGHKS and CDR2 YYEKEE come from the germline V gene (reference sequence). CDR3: CASGLGLARTDTQYI. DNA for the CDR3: TGTGCCAGCGGCTTAGGACTAGCGCGTACAGATACGCAGTATATT.

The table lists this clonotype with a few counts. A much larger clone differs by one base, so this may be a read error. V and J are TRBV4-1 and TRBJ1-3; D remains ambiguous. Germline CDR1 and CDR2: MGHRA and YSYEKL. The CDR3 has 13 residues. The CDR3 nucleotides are TGCACCAGCAGCCAAGTAGGCGGAAACACCATATATTTT. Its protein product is CTSSQVGGNTIYF.

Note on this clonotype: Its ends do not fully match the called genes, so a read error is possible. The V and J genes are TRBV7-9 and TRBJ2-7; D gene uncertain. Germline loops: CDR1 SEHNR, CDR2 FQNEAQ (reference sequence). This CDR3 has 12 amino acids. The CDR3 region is CASSFEIYELYF. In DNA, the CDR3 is TGTGCCAGCAGCTTCGAGATCTACGAGCTGTACTTC.

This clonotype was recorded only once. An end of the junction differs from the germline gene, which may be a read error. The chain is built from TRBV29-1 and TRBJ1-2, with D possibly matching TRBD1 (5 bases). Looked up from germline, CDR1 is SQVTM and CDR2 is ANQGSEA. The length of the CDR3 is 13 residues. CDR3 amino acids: CSVEAGPSYGYTF. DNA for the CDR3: TGCAGCGTTGAGGCAGGGCCCAGCTATGGTTACACCTTC. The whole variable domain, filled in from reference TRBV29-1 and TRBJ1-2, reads SAVISQKPSRDICQRGTSLTIQCQVDSQVTMMFWYRQQPGQSLTLIATANQGSEATYESGFVIDKFPISRPNLTFSTLTVSNMSPEDSSIYLCSVEAGPSYGYTFGSGTRLTVV.

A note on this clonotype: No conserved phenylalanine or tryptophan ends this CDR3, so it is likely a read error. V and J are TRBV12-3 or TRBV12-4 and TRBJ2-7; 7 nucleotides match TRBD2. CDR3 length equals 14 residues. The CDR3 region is CASSRSGSSYKQYL. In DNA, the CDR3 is TGTGCCAGCAGCCGTAGCGGGTCCTCCTACAAGCAGTACTTA.

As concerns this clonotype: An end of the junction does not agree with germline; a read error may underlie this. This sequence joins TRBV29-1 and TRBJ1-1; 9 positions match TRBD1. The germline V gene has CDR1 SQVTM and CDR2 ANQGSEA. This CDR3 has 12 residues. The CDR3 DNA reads TGCCGCGTTGAACAGGGGGCCACGGAAGCTTTCTTT. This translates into CRVEQGATEAFF.

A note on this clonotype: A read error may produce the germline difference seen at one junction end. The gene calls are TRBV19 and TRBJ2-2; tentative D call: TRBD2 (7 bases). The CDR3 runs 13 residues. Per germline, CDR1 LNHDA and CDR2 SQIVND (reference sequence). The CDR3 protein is CASSPAGAGEMFF. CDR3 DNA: TGTGCCAGTAGCCCTGCGGGGGCCGGGGAGATGTTTTTT. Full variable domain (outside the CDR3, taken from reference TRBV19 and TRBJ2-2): DGGITQSPKYLFRKEGQNVTLSCEQNLNHDAMYWYRQDPGQGLRLIYYSQIVNDFQKGDIAEGYSVSREKKESFPLTVTSAQKNPTAFYLCASSPAGAGEMFFGEGSRLTVL.

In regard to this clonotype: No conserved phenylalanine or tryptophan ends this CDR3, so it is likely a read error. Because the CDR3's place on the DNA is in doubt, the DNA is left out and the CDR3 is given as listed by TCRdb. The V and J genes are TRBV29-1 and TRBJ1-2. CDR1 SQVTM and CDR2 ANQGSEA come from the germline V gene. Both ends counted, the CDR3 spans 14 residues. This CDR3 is CSVQGRVTDYGYAS.

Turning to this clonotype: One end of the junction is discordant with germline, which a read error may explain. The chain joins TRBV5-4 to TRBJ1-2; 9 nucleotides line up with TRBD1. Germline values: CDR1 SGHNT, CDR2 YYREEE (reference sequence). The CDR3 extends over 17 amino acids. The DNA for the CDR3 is TGTGTCAGCAGCTTGGCCGGACAGGGGAGAACTAACTATGCCTACACCTTC. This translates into CVSSLAGQGRTNYAYTF.

CDR3 coding DNA: TGTGCCAGCAGTTGGAGACTAGCGGGGTCAAATGAGCAGTTCTTC. Translating gives CASSWRLAGSNEQFF. The rearrangement joins TRBV28 to TRBJ2-1; TRBD2 agrees at 11 bases. The V gene's germline CDR1 is MDHEN and CDR2 SYDVKM. The CDR3 consists of 15 residues. The V segment lost 4 bases and the J segment 7 bases; nucleotides outside the gene matches: 6.

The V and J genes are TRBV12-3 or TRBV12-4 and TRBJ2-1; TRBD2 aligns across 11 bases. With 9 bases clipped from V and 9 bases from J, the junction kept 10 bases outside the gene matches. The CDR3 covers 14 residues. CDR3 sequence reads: CASIRLAGLGEQFF. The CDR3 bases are TGTGCCAGTATTAGACTAGCGGGGCTTGGTGAGCAGTTCTTC.

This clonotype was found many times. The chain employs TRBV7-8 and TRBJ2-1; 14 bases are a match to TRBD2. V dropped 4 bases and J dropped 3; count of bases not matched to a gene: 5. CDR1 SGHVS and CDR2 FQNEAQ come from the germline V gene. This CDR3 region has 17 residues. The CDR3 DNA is TGTGCCAGCAGCTGGACTAGCGGGAGGACCGACTACAATGAGCAGTTCTTC. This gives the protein CASSWTSGRTDYNEQFF.

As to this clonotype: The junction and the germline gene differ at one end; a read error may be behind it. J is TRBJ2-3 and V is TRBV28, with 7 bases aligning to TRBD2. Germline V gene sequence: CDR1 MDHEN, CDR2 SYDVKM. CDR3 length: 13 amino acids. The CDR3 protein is CASETSETDMQYF. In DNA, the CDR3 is TGTGCCAGCGAAACTAGCGAGACGGATATGCAGTATTTT.

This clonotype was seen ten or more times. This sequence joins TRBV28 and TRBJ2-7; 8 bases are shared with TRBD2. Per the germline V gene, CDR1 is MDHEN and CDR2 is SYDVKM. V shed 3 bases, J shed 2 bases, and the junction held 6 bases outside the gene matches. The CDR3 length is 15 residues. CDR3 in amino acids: CASSLSLAGAYEQYF. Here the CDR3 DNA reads TGTGCCAGCAGTTTGAGCCTAGCGGGTGCCTACGAGCAGTACTTC. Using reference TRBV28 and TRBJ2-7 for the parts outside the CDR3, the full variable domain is DVKVTQSSRYLVKRTGEKVFLECVQDMDHENMFWYRQDPGLGLRLIYFSYDVKMKEKGDIPEGYSVSREKKERFSLILESASTNQTSMYLCASSLSLAGAYEQYFGPGTRLTVT.

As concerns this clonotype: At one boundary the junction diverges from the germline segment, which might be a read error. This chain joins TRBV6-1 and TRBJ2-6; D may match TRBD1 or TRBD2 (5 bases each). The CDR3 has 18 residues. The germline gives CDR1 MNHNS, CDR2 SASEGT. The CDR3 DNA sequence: TGTGCCAGCAGTGAAGCTAGGACGGAGTGGTCCGGGGCCAACATCCTGACTTTC. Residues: CASSEARTEWSGANILTF.

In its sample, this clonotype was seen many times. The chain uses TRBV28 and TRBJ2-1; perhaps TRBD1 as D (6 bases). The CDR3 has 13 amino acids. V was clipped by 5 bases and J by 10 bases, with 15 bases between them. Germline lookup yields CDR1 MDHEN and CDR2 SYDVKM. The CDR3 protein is CASSPPGAGEQFF. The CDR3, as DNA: TGTGCCAGCAGTCCTCCAGGGGCCGGGGAGCAGTTCTTC.

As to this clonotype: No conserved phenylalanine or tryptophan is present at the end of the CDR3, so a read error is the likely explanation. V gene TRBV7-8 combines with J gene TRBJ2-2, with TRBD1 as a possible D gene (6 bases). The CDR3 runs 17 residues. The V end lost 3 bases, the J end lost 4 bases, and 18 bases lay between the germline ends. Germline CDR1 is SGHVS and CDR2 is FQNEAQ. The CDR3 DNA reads TGTGCCAGCAGCTTCTCCAGAGGGGGATTTATCACCGGGGAGCTGTTTCTT. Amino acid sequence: CASSFSRGGFITGELFL.

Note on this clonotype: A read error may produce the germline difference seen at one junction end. This chain's CDR3 is CASRQGLADYYEQFF. The CDR3 DNA reads TGTGCCAGCAGACAAGGACTAGCGGACTACTATGAGCAGTTCTTC. The rearrangement uses TRBV4-2 and TRBJ2-1; TRBD2 matches at 10 bases. The germline gives CDR1 LGHNA, CDR2 YNFKEQ. CDR3 length: 15 residues.

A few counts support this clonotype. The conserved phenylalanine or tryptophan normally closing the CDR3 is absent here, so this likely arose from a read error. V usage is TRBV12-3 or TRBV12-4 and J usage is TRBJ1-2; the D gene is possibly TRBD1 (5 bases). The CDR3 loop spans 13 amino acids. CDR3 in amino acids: CASGLAWGNGYTL. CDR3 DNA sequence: TGTGCCAGCGGTTTAGCATGGGGGAACGGCTACACCTTA.